This entry features one T cell receptor beta chain sequence. The protocol was immunoSEQ multiplex PCR, while the TCRdb copy is restricted to in-frame clones and leaves out a portion. The sample holds about 1,400 clones; approximately 83% are singletons and the top ten take around 11%. This sample is part of a study of brain metastases from non-small cell lung cancer. This CDR3 spans 16 amino acids. The V gene's germline CDR1 is MDHEN and CDR2 SYDVKM. V lost 1 base and J lost 4; bases outside the gene matches: 6. This sequence originates from a donor aged 40 or over with non-small cell lung cancer. The V and J genes are TRBV28 and TRBJ2-2; TRBD2 agrees at 7 bases. The sequenced sample was tumor-adjacent normal tissue. The CDR3 nucleotides are TGTGCCAGCAGTTTATACGGCGGGAGCGGCACCGGGGAGCTGTTTTTT. This translates into CASSLYGGSGTGELFF.